Below, 32 T cell receptor beta chains from the same sample are listed, as sequenced in a study of cytomegalovirus exposure and HLA in healthy donors. Researchers ran the PCR with 60 Vbeta and 13 Jbeta primers. The repertoire was sequenced with immunoSEQ multiplex PCR; TCRdb's copy has only in-frame clones and lacks some. The data show 100,000 to 150,000 clones, 77% seen once. The sample consisted of PBMCs. Source of these receptors: a woman in her 40s in good health and CMV-seropositive.

This rearrangement joins TRBV18 to TRBJ2-6; 7 bases are shared with TRBD1. J was trimmed by 0 bases and V by 3 bases; bases with no gene match: 8. The germline V gene has CDR1 KGHSH and CDR2 LQKENI. The CDR3 loop spans 18 amino acids. The CDR3 nucleotides read TGTGCCAGCTCACCCCCGGGACAGTTGGCCTCTGGGGCCAACGTCCTGACTTTC. Translation gives CASSPPGQLASGANVLTF.

This CDR3 reads CASSSQGAGEKLFF. The CDR3 nucleotides read TGTGCCAGCAGCTCACAGGGGGCAGGTGAAAAACTGTTTTTT. The rearrangement joins TRBV11-2 to TRBJ1-4; 9 bases are shared with TRBD1. This CDR3 is built from 14 residues. The J segment lost 7 bases and the V segment lost 4 bases, leaving 4 bases of the junction unmatched. Looked up from germline, CDR1 is SGHAT and CDR2 is FQNNGV.

The chain recombines TRBV11-2 with TRBJ2-5; 7 bases match TRBD1. CDR3 length: 16 residues. The ends lost 8 bases at V and 1 base at J; junction bases unmatched: 13. In germline, CDR1 is SGHAT, CDR2 FQNNGV. The CDR3 loop reads CASGRGGTGAQETQYF. The DNA for the CDR3 is TGTGCCAGCGGCCGAGGGGGTACAGGGGCCCAAGAGACCCAGTACTTC.

The chain is built from TRBV27 and TRBJ2-3; D perhaps matches TRBD2 (5 bases). With 4 bases removed from V and 2 bases from J, the gap between germline ends came to 13 bases. The CDR3 contains 15 residues. CDR1 MNHEY and CDR2 SMNVEV come from the germline V gene (reference sequence). CDR3 loop: CASSSGLTNTDTQYF. CDR3 nucleotide sequence: TGTGCCAGCAGTTCCGGGTTGACTAACACAGATACGCAGTATTTT.

This clone has just a few counts. This rearrangement joins TRBV4-1 to TRBJ2-3; D not resolved. V was clipped by 1 base and J by 6 bases, with 8 bases between them. The CDR3 consists of 13 residues. Germline V CDR1 and CDR2: MGHRA, YSYEKL. This chain's CDR3 is CASSQGQRDTQYF. The CDR3 nucleotides are TGCGCCAGCAGCCAAGGTCAACGGGATACGCAGTATTTT.

The V and J genes are TRBV11-2 and TRBJ2-7, with 9 bases matching TRBD2. Germline assignment: CDR1 SGHAT and CDR2 FQNNGV. Trimming took 1 base from V and 6 from J; bases not matched to a gene: 4. The CDR3 extends over 14 amino acids. The CDR3 nucleotides are TGTGCCAGCAGCTTAGTAGCGGGAGCTGCCGAGCAGTACTTC. It specifies CASSLVAGAAEQYF.

J is TRBJ1-6 and V is TRBV6-1; 8 nucleotides align to TRBD1. Per germline, CDR1 MNHNS and CDR2 SASEGT. V was pared by 1 base and J by 8 bases, with 10 bases of the junction left unmatched. The CDR3 contains 17 residues. CDR3 sequence reads: CASSEDRADRGYSPLHF. The CDR3 nucleotides read TGTGCCAGCAGTGAAGATAGGGCAGACAGGGGTTATTCACCCCTCCACTTT.

The chain's CDR3 is CASSLLNNEQFF. CDR3 DNA: TGTGCCAGCAGTTTATTAAACAATGAGCAGTTCTTC. The chain links TRBV28 to TRBJ2-1; no firm D call. CDR3 length: 12 amino acids. Trimming removed 1 base from V and 5 bases from J, with 3 bases in between. The germline V gene encodes CDR1 MDHEN and CDR2 SYDVKM.

The chain employs TRBV5-1 and TRBJ2-1, with 10 bases fitting TRBD2. With V trimmed by 4 bases and J by 0 bases, 4 bases remained unmatched. CDR1 and CDR2 (germline): SGHRS, YFSETQ. The CDR3 runs to 16 residues. CDR3 sequence reads: CASSKLAGSSYNEQFF. The CDR3 DNA follows: TGCGCCAGCAGCAAACTAGCGGGGAGCTCCTACAATGAGCAGTTCTTC. The variable domain in full, completed from reference TRBV5-1 and TRBJ2-1, reads KAGVTQTPRYLIKTRGQQVTLSCSPISGHRSVSWYQQTPGQGLQFLFEYFSETQRNKGNFPGRFSGRQFSNSRSEMNVSTLELGDSALYLCASSKLAGSSYNEQFFGPGTRLTVL.

The chain joins TRBV19 to TRBJ2-7; maybe TRBD2 (6 bases). Trimming cost V 7 bases and J 4 bases, with 11 bases left between them. The germline V gene encodes CDR1 LNHDA and CDR2 SQIVND (reference sequence). This CDR3 has 12 amino acids. CDR3 in amino acids: CASTDGLYEQYF. The CDR3 nucleotides are TGTGCCAGTACCGATGGACTATACGAGCAGTACTTC. Complete variable domain (other parts from reference TRBV19 and TRBJ2-7): DGGITQSPKYLFRKEGQNVTLSCEQNLNHDAMYWYRQDPGQGLRLIYYSQIVNDFQKGDIAEGYSVSREKKESFPLTVTSAQKNPTAFYLCASTDGLYEQYFGPGTRLTVT.

This chain joins TRBV10-3 and TRBJ2-1; 10 bases match TRBD1. The trim removed 7 bases at V and 5 bases at J, leaving 2 bases unmatched. The CDR3 runs to 13 residues. Per germline, CDR1 ENHRY and CDR2 SYGVKD. CDR3 residues: CAIMGTGDNEQFF. As DNA, the CDR3 is TGTGCCATCATGGGGACAGGGGACAATGAGCAGTTCTTC.

The chain recombines TRBV6-5 with TRBJ2-7; TRBD1 might be the D (6 bases). CDR1 and CDR2 (germline): MNHEY, SVGAGI. V was trimmed by 5 bases and J by 0 bases, leaving 14 bases between them. CDR3 length: 15 residues. The CDR3 sequence: CASSNQGSISYEQYF. Written as DNA, the CDR3 is TGTGCCAGCAGTAACCAGGGGAGTATCTCCTACGAGCAGTACTTC.

The chain has TRBV28 and TRBJ2-1, with a weak D call TRBD2 (7 bases). Trimming removed 1 base at V and 5 bases at J, with 18 bases between. The germline V gene has CDR1 MDHEN and CDR2 SYDVKM. This CDR3 has 17 residues. The CDR3 reads CASSLYPGASGHNEQFF. DNA of the CDR3: TGTGCCAGCAGTTTATATCCGGGGGCTAGCGGTCACAATGAGCAGTTCTTC.

The chain couples TRBV5-1 to TRBJ1-4, with D perhaps TRBD1 (6 bases). CDR1 is SGHRS, CDR2 YFSETQ, per germline. Trimming took off 3 bases at V and 4 bases at J, with 13 bases between the two ends. This CDR3 spans 15 amino acids. The CDR3 protein is CASSSNQGINEKLFF. CDR3 bases: TGCGCCAGCAGCTCTAACCAGGGGATTAATGAAAAACTGTTTTTT.

This clone came up a few times. The chain has TRBV5-4 and TRBJ2-7; 7 nucleotides line up with TRBD2. Germline trimming cut 4 bases from V and 7 bases from J; bases unmatched to any gene: 17. The CDR3 contains 16 residues. CDR1 is SGHNT and CDR2 is YYREEE in the germline V gene (reference sequence). The CDR3 here is CASSQETSPVSGEQYF. For the CDR3, the DNA is TGTGCCAGCAGCCAGGAGACTAGCCCCGTGTCTGGGGAGCAGTACTTC. The full variable domain, in which reference TRBV5-4 and TRBJ2-7 provide the parts outside the CDR3, is ETGVTQSPTHLIKTRGQQVTLRCSSQSGHNTVSWYQQALGQGPQFIFQYYREEENGRGNFPPRFSGLQFPNYSSELNVNALELDDSALYLCASSQETSPVSGEQYFGPGTRLTVT.

This rearrangement joins TRBV27 to TRBJ2-3; D might be TRBD2 (5 bases). Germline CDR1 reads MNHEY; CDR2 reads SMNVEV (reference sequence). This CDR3 contains 15 residues. Trimming pared 5 bases from V and 6 bases from J, leaving 18 bases between. In nucleotides, the CDR3 is TGTGCCAGCAGTGCCCTGGACGGGAAATGGGATACGCAGTATTTT. It codes for CASSALDGKWDTQYF.

The chain combines TRBV5-5 with TRBJ2-7; D perhaps matches TRBD1 (5 bases). CDR1 is SGHKS and CDR2 is YYEKEE in the germline V gene (reference sequence). V was trimmed by 2 bases and J by 3 bases, leaving 15 bases between them. CDR3 size: 15 residues. This chain's CDR3 is CASSFRYRQNYEQYF. The CDR3 coding sequence is TGTGCCAGCAGCTTTCGGTACCGACAGAACTACGAGCAGTACTTC.

J is TRBJ1-1 and V is TRBV28; TRBD1 matches at 7 bases. Germline V gene data show CDR1 as MDHEN and CDR2 as SYDVKM. The CDR3 extends over 12 amino acids. After removal of 7 bases from V and 7 bases from J, the junction contained 6 bases not matched to a gene. In nucleotides, the CDR3 is TGTGCCAGCATCAGGGGGGCATATGAAGCTTTCTTT. This sequence encodes CASIRGAYEAFF.

This chain connects TRBV21-1 to TRBJ2-7; the table assigns TRBD1, which was not confirmed against the DNA. TRBV21-1 is reported as a pseudogene. The CDR3 covers 16 residues. The CDR3 DNA reads as TGTGCCAGCAGCATCGCTTACAGGCGAAATACCTACGAGCAGTACTTC. Its translation: CASSIAYRRNTYEQYF.

In regard to this clone: The same CDR3 arises from other DNA sequences in this sample as well. V gene TRBV28 combines with J gene TRBJ2-7; D ambiguous. Germline V lookup: CDR1 MDHEN, CDR2 SYDVKM. V lost 5 bases, J lost 2 bases, and 7 bases lay in between. The CDR3 totals 12 residues. The CDR3 nucleotides are TGTGCCAGCAGTCTACCCCCCTACGAGCAGTACTTC. Its translation: CASSLPPYEQYF.

The rearrangement uses TRBV13 and TRBJ2-7; TRBD2 aligns across 12 bases. There are 15 residues in the CDR3. V lost 4 bases to trimming and J lost 3 bases; unmatched junction nucleotides: 4. CDR1 and CDR2 (germline): PRHDT, FYEKMQ (reference sequence). The CDR3 region has the DNA TGTGCCAGCAGCTCCAGGACTAGCGGGAACTACGAGCAGTACTTC. Amino acids: CASSSRTSGNYEQYF.

V is TRBV15 and J is TRBJ2-5, with 9 bases aligning to TRBD2. With 1 base clipped from V and 5 bases from J, the junction kept 8 bases outside the gene matches. The CDR3 spans 16 residues. Per the germline V gene, CDR1 is LNHNV and CDR2 is YYDKDF (reference sequence). The CDR3: CATSRGSGRGGETQYF. In nucleotides, the CDR3 is TGTGCCACCAGCAGAGGTAGCGGGAGAGGTGGTGAGACCCAGTACTTC.

The V gene is TRBV6-4, the J gene TRBJ2-1, with TRBD2 identical over 8 bases. This CDR3 region has 15 residues. Losses at the gene ends were 0 bases for V and 6 bases for J; bases not matched to a gene: 4. CDR1 is MRHNA and CDR2 is SNTAGT in the germline V gene. The CDR3 nucleotides are TGTGCCAGCAGTGACTCTAGCGGGGTCTTCAATGAGCAGTTCTTC. It specifies CASSDSSGVFNEQFF.

The chain links TRBV30 to TRBJ2-3; D gene ambiguous. This CDR3 is 14 amino acids long. In germline, CDR1 is GTSNPN, CDR2 SVGIG (reference sequence). V dropped 0 bases and J dropped 2 bases, with 9 bases sitting between them. The CDR3 loop is CAWSVHRHTDTQYF. For the CDR3, the DNA is TGTGCCTGGAGTGTTCATAGACACACAGATACGCAGTATTTT.

This chain uses TRBV5-1 with TRBJ2-2, with 9 bases identical to TRBD1. The ends lost 0 bases at V and 7 bases at J; junction bases unmatched: 4. This CDR3 is built from 15 residues. CDR1 SGHRS and CDR2 YFSETQ come from the germline V gene. For the CDR3, the DNA is TGCGCCAGCAGCTTGGCCACAGGGGGCATCGGGGAGCTGTTTTTT. It codes for CASSLATGGIGELFF.

V and J are TRBV6-5 and TRBJ1-5, with D perhaps matching TRBD1 (5 bases). Per germline, CDR1 MNHEY and CDR2 SVGAGI. With 6 bases removed from V and 2 bases from J, the gap between germline ends came to 11 bases. The CDR3 consists of 14 residues. The CDR3 DNA reads as TGTGCCAGCAGCCTCAGGGAGGGCAATCAGCCCCAGCATTTT. It encodes CASSLREGNQPQHF.

The chain employs TRBV5-5 and TRBJ1-1, with TRBD1 matching 8 bases. Germline assignment: CDR1 SGHKS and CDR2 YYEKEE (reference sequence). V gave up 4 bases and J gave up 5 bases; unmatched junction bases: 13. The CDR3 sequence is 16 residues long. CDR3 DNA: TGTGCCAGCAGCCGCCAAGGATCAGGGGGCAGGACTGAAGCTTTCTTT. Amino acid sequence: CASSRQGSGGRTEAFF.

The CDR3: CASSQPGQVLSGANVLTF. CDR3 coding DNA: TGCGCCAGCAGCCAACCGGGACAGGTTCTCTCTGGGGCCAACGTCCTGACTTTC. The J gene is TRBJ2-6, the V gene TRBV4-1, with 8 nucleotides matching TRBD1. Trimming took 2 bases from V and 0 from J; bases not matched to a gene: 6. The length of the CDR3 is 18 residues. Germline assignment: CDR1 MGHRA and CDR2 YSYEKL.

In the case of this clone: This specimen includes other DNA sequences encoding the same CDR3. The CDR3 sequence: CASRWDRRGYGYTF. CDR3 coding DNA: TGTGCCAGCAGGTGGGACAGACGAGGGTATGGCTACACCTTC. The V and J genes are TRBV28 and TRBJ1-2, with 7 nucleotides matching TRBD1. Germline CDR1 reads MDHEN; CDR2 reads SYDVKM. V lost 6 bases to trimming and J lost 5 bases; unmatched junction nucleotides: 9. The CDR3 is made up of 14 amino acids.

This chain joins TRBV29-1 and TRBJ2-7; tentative D call: TRBD2 (5 bases). Judging by the DNA end, TRBJ2-1 fits better; the J call may be wrong. Germline V gene data show CDR1 as SQVTM and CDR2 as ANQGSEA. The CDR3 extends over 13 amino acids. This chain's CDR3 is CSVVRRTYNEQFF. The CDR3 coding sequence is TGCAGCGTTGTGAGGAGGACTTACAATGAGCAGTTCTTC.

The sample holds one count of this clone. The V gene is TRBV28, the J gene TRBJ1-2; 7 bases agree with TRBD1. Trimming removed 3 bases from V and 2 bases from J; junction bases left unmatched: 6. The CDR3 runs 15 residues. Germline CDR1 is MDHEN and CDR2 is SYDVKM. CDR3 DNA: TGTGCCAGCAGTTTCACAACGGACAGGAACTATGGCTACACCTTC. This translates into CASSFTTDRNYGYTF.

The chain couples TRBV7-2 to TRBJ2-3, with D perhaps matching TRBD2 (5 bases). The CDR3 spans 14 residues. V lost 4 bases and J 4 bases, leaving 12 bases between the germline ends. Germline values: CDR1 SGHTA, CDR2 FQGNSA. CDR3: CASSSRARADTQYF. In nucleotides, the CDR3 is TGTGCCAGCAGCTCCCGGGCGCGGGCAGATACGCAGTATTTT.